These 9 T cell receptor beta chains originate from one sample sequenced in a study of blood T cell repertoires in COVID-19. Generated by immunoSEQ multiplex PCR, the TCRdb table keeps only in-frame clones and is missing some. The sample lists around 180,000 clones, about 91% seen once, with around 4% in the top ten. The sequenced sample consisted of peripheral blood. All receptors derive from a woman aged 25-40 years with acute or convalescent COVID-19.

J is TRBJ2-3 and V is TRBV3-1 (or the pseudogene TRBV3-2); D may be TRBD2 (6 bases). The length of the CDR3 is 13 residues. Trimming stripped 6 bases from V and 3 bases from J, with 10 bases between. The germline V gene has CDR1 LGHDT and CDR2 YNNKEL (reference sequence). The CDR3 DNA is TGTGCCAGCAGGGACTACAAAACAGATACGCAGTATTTT. Protein product: CASRDYKTDTQYF.

The rearrangement uses TRBV2 and TRBJ1-4; D ambiguous. The germline V gene has CDR1 SNHLY and CDR2 FYNNEI. V was clipped by 8 bases and J by 2 bases, with 12 bases between them. There are 14 residues in the CDR3. CDR3 sequence reads: CASGSLWTNEKLFF. The CDR3 nucleotides are TGTGCCAGCGGGAGTTTGTGGACTAATGAAAAACTGTTTTTT.

The gene calls are TRBV2 and TRBJ2-3; D remains ambiguous. The V end was cut by 8 bases, the J end by 3 bases, with 6 bases between. There are 11 residues in the CDR3. The V gene's germline CDR1 is SNHLY and CDR2 FYNNEI. CDR3 in DNA: TGTGCCAGCGAGAGGACAGATACGCAGTATTTT. Translated, it gives CASERTDTQYF.

The chain is built from TRBV28 and TRBJ2-7; 7 nucleotides match TRBD2. V dropped 8 bases and J dropped 2; count of bases not matched to a gene: 9. The CDR3 runs 14 residues. The V gene's germline CDR1 is MDHEN and CDR2 SYDVKM. CDR3 bases: TGTGCCAGCGGCGGGAGTTTTACTCCCTACGAGCAGTACTTC. As protein: CASGGSFTPYEQYF.

The rearrangement links TRBV2 to TRBJ1-1; D is possibly TRBD1 (6 bases). This CDR3 spans 13 amino acids. CDR1 is SNHLY, CDR2 FYNNEI, per germline. Trimming shortened V by 8 bases and J by 5 bases, and 15 bases separated the two germline ends. The chain's CDR3 is CASGTGLRTEAFF. In DNA, the CDR3 is TGTGCCAGCGGCACAGGGCTGAGAACTGAAGCTTTCTTT.

A few counts support this clone. The chain links TRBV6-5 to TRBJ2-3, with D possibly matching TRBD2 (5 bases). Trimming removed 6 bases at V and 2 bases at J, with 15 bases between. Looked up from germline, CDR1 is MNHEY and CDR2 is SVGAGI. There are 15 residues in the CDR3. The CDR3 DNA sequence: TGTGCCAGCAGGGCCCTTCGGGGAGTCACAGATACGCAGTATTTT. Amino acid sequence: CASRALRGVTDTQYF.

This clone was found once. The chain couples TRBV6-1 to TRBJ2-7; the D gene is possibly TRBD1 (6 bases). This CDR3 contains 12 residues. V lost 10 bases to trimming and J lost 4 bases, with 14 bases between them. Germline V CDR1 and CDR2: MNHNS, SASEGT. The CDR3 sequence is CATQGITYEQYF. Here the CDR3 DNA reads TGTGCCACACAGGGAATTACGTACGAGCAGTACTTC.

V and J are TRBV5-1 and TRBJ2-1; D call uncertain. The CDR3 runs to 14 residues. V gave up 3 bases and J gave up 2 bases, with 9 bases separating them. CDR1 and CDR2 from the germline V gene are SGHRS and YFSETQ. The DNA of the CDR3 is TGCGCCAGCAGCTCCGAGAGCCCCTACAATGAGCAGTTCTTC. This encodes CASSSESPYNEQFF.

The chain couples TRBV3-1 (or the pseudogene TRBV3-2) to TRBJ1-6; TRBD1 agrees at 7 bases. CDR3 size: 15 residues. V was clipped by 2 bases and J by 8 bases; unmatched bases: 6. Germline CDR1 is LGHDT and CDR2 is YNNKEL (reference sequence). CDR3 amino acids: CASSQRRGPDSPLHF. The CDR3 DNA reads TGTGCCAGCAGCCAAAGGAGGGGGCCGGATTCACCCCTCCACTTT.